This T cell receptor beta chain is from a study of blood T cells in healthy people across ages. About this clonotype itself: Its antigen is unidentified.

It was with a sample-barcoded 5' primer and a J-beta primer mix that a second PCR of about 6 to 12 cycles was run. TCRdb processed the 5' RACE reads anew with MiXCR; each CDR3 protein has one entry. The table has about 810,000 distinct CDR3 sequences, around 34% seen once. General study findings and limits: Naive T cell percentage showed a strong correlation with TCR beta diversity.

This CDR3 comprises 17 residues. CDR1 and CDR2 from the germline V gene are SQVTM and ANQGSEA. The junction had 16 bases not matched to a gene; V was cut back by 6 bases and J by 2 bases. The sequence was obtained from a man younger than 35 in good health. Sequences were obtained from blood. The V gene is TRBV29-1, the J gene TRBJ2-5; 9 bases are shared with TRBD2. The CDR3 here is CSVDRGGGVIGQETQYF. The DNA of the CDR3 is TGCAGCGTGGACAGAGGCGGGGGGGTAATAGGACAAGAGACCCAGTACTTC.